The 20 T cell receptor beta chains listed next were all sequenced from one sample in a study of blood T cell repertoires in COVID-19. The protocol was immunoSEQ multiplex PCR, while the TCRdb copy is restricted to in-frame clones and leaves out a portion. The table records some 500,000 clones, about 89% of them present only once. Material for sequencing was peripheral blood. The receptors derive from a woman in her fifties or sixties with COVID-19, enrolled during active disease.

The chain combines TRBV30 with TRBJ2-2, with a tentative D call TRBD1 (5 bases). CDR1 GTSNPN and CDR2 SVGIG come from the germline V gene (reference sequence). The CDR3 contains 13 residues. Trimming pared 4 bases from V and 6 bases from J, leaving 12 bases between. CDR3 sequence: CAWTGFASGELFF. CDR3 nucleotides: TGTGCCTGGACAGGGTTTGCTTCCGGGGAGCTGTTTTTT.

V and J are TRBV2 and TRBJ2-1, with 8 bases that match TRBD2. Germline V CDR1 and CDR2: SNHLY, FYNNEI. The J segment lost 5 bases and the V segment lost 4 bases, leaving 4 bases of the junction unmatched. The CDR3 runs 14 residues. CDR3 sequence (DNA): TGTGCCAGCAGTGCTAGCGGGCCAAACAATGAGCAGTTCTTC. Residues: CASSASGPNNEQFF.

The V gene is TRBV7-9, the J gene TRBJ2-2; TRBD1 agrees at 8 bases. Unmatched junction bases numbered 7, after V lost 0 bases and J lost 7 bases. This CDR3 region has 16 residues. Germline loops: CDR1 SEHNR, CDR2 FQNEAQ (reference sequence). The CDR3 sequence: CASSLALAGGFGELFF. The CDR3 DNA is TGTGCCAGCAGCTTAGCGCTGGCAGGGGGCTTCGGGGAGCTGTTTTTT.

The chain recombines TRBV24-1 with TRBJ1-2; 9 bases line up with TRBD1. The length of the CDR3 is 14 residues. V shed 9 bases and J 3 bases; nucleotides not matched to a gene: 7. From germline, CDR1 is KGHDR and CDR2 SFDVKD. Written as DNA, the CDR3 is TGTGCCACCCAACAGGGGGCGGAGGACTATGGCTACACCTTC. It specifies CATQQGAEDYGYTF.

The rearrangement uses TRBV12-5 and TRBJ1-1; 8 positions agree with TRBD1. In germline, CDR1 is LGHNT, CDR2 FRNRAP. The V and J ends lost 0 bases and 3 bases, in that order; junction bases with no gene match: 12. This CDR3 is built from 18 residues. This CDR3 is CASGLVLIPRGRDTEAFF. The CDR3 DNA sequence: TGTGCTAGTGGTTTGGTATTAATCCCCAGGGGGCGCGACACTGAAGCTTTCTTT.

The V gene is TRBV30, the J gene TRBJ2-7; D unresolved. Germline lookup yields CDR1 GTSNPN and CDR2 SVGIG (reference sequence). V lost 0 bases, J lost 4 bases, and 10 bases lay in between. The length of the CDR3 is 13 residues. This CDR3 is CAWSVSQSYEQYF. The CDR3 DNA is TGTGCCTGGAGTGTCTCACAGTCTTACGAGCAGTACTTC.

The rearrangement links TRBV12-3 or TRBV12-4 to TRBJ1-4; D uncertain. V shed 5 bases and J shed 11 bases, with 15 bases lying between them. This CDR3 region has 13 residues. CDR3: CASSPPGVRKLFF. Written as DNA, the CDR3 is TGTGCCAGCAGTCCCCCAGGCGTCAGGAAACTGTTTTTT.

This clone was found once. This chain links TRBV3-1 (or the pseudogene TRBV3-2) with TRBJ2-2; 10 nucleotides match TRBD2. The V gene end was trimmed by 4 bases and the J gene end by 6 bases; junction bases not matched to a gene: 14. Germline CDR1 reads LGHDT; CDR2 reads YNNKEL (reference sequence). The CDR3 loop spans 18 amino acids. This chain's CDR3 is CASSRPLAGTVVAGELFF. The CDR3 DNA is TGTGCCAGCAGCCGTCCACTAGCGGGGACCGTTGTGGCCGGGGAGCTGTTTTTT.

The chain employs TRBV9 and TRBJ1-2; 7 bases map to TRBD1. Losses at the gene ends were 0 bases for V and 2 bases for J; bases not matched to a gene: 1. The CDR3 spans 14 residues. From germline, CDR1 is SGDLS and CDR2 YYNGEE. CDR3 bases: TGTGCCAGCAGCGTAGTGGGACAGAACTATGGCTACACCTTC. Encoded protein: CASSVVGQNYGYTF. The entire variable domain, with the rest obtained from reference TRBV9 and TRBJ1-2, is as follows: DSGVTQTPKHLITATGQRVTLRCSPRSGDLSVYWYQQSLDQGLQFLIQYYNGEERAKGNILERFSAQQFPDLHSELNLSSLELGDSALYFCASSVVGQNYGYTFGSGTRLTVV.

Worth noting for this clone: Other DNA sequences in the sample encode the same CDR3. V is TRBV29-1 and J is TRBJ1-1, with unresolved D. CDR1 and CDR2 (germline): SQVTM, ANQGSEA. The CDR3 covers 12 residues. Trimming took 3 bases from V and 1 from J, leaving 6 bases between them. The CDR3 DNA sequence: TGCAGCGTTGAGGGAGGGAACACTGAAGCTTTCTTT. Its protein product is CSVEGGNTEAFF.

CDR3 protein: CAWSGTGNYGYTF. CDR3 nucleotide sequence: TGTGCCTGGAGTGGGACAGGGAACTATGGCTACACCTTC. The chain couples TRBV30 to TRBJ1-2, with 8 positions matching TRBD1. V shed 1 base, J shed 2 bases, and the junction held 0 bases outside the gene matches. The CDR3 spans 13 residues. CDR1 and CDR2 from the germline V gene are GTSNPN and SVGIG (reference sequence). The variable domain in full, completed from reference TRBV30 and TRBJ1-2, reads SQTIHQWPATLVQPVGSPLSLECTVEGTSNPNLYWYRQAAGRGLQLLFYSVGIGQISSEVPQNLSASRPQDRQFILSSKKLLLSDSGFYLCAWSGTGNYGYTFGSGTRLTVV.

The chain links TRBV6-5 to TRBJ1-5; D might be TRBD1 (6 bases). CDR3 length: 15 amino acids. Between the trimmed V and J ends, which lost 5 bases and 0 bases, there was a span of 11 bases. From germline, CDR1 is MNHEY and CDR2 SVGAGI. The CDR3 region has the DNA TGTGCCAGCAGTCCCAGGGGTTATAGCAATCAGCCCCAGCATTTT. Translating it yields CASSPRGYSNQPQHF.

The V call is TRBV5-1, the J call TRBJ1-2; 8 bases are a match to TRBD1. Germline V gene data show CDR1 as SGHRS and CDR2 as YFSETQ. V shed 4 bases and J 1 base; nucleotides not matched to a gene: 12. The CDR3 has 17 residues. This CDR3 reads CASSLDRGRSLNYGYTF. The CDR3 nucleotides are TGCGCCAGCAGCCTTGACAGGGGAAGAAGCCTTAACTATGGCTACACCTTC.

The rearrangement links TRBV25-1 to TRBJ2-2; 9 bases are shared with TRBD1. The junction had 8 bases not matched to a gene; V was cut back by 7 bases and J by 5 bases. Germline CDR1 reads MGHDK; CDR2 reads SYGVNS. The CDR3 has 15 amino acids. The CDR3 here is CASTTGGAETGELFF. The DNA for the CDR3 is TGTGCCAGCACCACAGGGGGCGCTGAGACCGGGGAGCTGTTTTTT.

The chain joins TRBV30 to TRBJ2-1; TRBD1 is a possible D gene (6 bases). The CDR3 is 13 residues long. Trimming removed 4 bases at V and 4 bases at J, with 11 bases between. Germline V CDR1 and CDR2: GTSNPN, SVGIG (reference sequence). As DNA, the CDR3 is TGTGCCTGGAATCGGGACAAGTACAATGAGCAGTTCTTC. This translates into CAWNRDKYNEQFF.

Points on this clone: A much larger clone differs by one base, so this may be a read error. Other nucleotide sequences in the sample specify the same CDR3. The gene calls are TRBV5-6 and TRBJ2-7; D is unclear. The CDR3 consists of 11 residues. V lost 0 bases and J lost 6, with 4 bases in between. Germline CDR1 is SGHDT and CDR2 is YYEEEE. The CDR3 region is CASSLASEQYF. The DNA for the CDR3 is TGTGCCAGCAGCTTGGCCTCCGAGCAGTACTTC.

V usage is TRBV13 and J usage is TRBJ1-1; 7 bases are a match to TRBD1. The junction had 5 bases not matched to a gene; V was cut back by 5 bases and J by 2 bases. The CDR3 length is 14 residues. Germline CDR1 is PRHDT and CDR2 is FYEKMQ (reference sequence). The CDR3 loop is CASSQGGSNTEAFF. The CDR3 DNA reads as TGTGCCAGCAGCCAGGGGGGCAGTAACACTGAAGCTTTCTTT.

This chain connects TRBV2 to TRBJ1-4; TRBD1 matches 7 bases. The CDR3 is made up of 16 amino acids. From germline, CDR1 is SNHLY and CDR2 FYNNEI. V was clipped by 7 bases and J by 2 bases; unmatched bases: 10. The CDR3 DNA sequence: TGTGCCAGCACCTACCGAGGGGGCAGGACTAATGAAAAACTGTTTTTT. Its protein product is CASTYRGGRTNEKLFF.

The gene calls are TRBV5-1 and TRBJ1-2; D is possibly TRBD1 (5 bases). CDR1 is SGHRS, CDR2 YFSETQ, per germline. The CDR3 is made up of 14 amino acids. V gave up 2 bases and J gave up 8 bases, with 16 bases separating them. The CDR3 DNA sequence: TGCGCCAGCAGCTTCGGCAGGGTGGAAGCCGGCTACACCTTC. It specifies CASSFGRVEAGYTF.

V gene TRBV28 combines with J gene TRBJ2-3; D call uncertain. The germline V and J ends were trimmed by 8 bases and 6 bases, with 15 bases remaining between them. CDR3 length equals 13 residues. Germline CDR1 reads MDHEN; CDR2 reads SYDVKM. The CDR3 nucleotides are TGTGCCAGCTCTGGAGAAAGCATCGATACGCAGTATTTT. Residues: CASSGESIDTQYF.